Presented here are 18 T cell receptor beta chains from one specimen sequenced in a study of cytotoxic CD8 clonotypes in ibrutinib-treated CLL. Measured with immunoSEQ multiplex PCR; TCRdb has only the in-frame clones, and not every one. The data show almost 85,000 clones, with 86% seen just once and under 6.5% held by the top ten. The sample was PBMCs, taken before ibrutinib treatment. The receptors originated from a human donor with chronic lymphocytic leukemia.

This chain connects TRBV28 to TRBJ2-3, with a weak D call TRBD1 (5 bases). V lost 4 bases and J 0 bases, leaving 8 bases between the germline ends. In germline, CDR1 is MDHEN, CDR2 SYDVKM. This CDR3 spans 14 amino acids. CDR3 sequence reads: CASSSGLSTDTQYF. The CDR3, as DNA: TGTGCCAGCAGTTCAGGGCTCAGCACAGATACGCAGTATTTT.

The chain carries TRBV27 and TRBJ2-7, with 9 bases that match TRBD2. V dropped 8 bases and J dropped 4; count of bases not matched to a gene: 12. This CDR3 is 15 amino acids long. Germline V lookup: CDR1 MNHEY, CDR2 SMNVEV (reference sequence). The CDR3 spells CASRPGLAGLYEQYF. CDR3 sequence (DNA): TGTGCCAGCCGACCCGGGCTAGCGGGACTATACGAGCAGTACTTC.

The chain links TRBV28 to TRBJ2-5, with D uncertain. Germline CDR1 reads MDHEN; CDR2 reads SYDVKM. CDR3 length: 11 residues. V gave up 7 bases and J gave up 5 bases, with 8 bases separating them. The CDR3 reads CASNIGETQYF. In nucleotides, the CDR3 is TGTGCCAGCAACATCGGTGAGACCCAGTACTTC.

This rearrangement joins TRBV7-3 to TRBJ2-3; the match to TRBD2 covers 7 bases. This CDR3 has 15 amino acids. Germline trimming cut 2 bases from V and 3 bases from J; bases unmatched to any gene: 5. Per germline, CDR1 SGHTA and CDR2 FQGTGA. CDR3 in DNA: TGTGCCAGCAGCTTACGGGTTAGCGGGACAGATACGCAGTATTTT. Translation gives CASSLRVSGTDTQYF.

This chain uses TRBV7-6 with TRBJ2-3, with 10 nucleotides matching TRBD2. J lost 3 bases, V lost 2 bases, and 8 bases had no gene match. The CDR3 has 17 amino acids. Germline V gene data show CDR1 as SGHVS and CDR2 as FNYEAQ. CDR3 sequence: CASSLTSSGSWTDTQYF. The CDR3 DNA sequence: TGTGCCAGCAGCTTAACATCTAGCGGGAGTTGGACAGATACGCAGTATTTT.

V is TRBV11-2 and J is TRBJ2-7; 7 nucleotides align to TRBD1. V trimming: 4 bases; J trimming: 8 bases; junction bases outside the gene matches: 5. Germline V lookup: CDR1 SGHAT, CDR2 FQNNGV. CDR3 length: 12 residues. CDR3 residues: CASSSTGIQQYF. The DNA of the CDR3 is TGTGCCAGCAGCTCGACAGGGATTCAGCAGTACTTC.

The CDR3 DNA sequence: TGCGCCAGCAGCTCCCCTTCTAGGGGGTTTTTTGAGCAGTTCTTC. Translating it yields CASSSPSRGFFEQFF. The chain carries TRBV5-1 and TRBJ2-1; D might be TRBD1 (6 bases). The CDR3 sequence is 15 residues long. Germline loops: CDR1 SGHRS, CDR2 YFSETQ. V lost 3 bases and J 9 bases, leaving 19 bases between the germline ends.

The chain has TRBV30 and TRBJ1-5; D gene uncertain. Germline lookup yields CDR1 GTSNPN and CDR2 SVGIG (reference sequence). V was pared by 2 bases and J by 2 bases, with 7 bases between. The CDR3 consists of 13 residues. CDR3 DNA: TGTGCCTGGAGTTGGCAGCGCAATCAGCCCCAGCATTTT. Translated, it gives CAWSWQRNQPQHF.

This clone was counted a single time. The CDR3 coding sequence is TGTGCCAGCAGTACAGGGGGCGCTGGGCAGTACTTC. This encodes CASSTGGAGQYF. The gene calls are TRBV6-1 and TRBJ2-7; 9 nucleotides align to TRBD1. V shed 5 bases and J 9 bases; nucleotides not matched to a gene: 5. Germline CDR1 reads MNHNS; CDR2 reads SASEGT. The CDR3 has 12 amino acids.

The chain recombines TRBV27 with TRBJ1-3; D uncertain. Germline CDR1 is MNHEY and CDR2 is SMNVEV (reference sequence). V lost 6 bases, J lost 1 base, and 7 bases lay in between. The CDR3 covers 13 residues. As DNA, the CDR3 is TGTGCCAGCAGCTGGGGTTCTGGAAACACCATATATTTT. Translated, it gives CASSWGSGNTIYF.

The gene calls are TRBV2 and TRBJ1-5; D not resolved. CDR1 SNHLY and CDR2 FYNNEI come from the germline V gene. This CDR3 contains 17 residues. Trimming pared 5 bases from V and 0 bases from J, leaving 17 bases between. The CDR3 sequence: CASSHLSGVYSNQPQHF. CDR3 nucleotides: TGTGCCAGCAGTCACCTTTCTGGAGTATATAGCAATCAGCCCCAGCATTTT.

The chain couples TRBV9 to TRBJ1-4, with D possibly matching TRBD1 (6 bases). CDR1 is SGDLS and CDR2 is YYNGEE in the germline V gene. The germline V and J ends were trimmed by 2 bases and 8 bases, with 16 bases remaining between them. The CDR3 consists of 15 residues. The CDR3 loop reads CASSVYPSGGEKLFF. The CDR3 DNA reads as TGTGCCAGCAGCGTCTATCCAAGCGGGGGCGAAAAACTGTTTTTT.

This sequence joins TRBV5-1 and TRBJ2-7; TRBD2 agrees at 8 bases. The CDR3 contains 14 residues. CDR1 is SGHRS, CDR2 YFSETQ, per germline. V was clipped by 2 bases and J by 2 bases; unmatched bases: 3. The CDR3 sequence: CASSLVAGTYEQYF. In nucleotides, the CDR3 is TGCGCCAGCAGCTTAGTAGCGGGAACCTACGAGCAGTACTTC.

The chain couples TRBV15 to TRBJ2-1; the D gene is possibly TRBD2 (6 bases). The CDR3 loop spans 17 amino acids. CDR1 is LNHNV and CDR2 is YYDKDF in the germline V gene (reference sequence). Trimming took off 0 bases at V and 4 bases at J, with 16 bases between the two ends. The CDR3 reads CATSRDLFAGPYNEQFF. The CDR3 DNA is TGTGCCACCAGCAGAGATCTCTTTGCGGGACCTTACAATGAGCAGTTCTTC.

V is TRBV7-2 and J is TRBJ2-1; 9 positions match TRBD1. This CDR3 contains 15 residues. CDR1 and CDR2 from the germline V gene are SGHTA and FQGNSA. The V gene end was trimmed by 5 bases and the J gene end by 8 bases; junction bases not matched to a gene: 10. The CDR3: CASSVTGTGFDEQFF. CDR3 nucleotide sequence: TGTGCCAGCAGCGTCACCGGGACAGGGTTCGATGAGCAGTTCTTC.

The DNA of the CDR3 is TGCGCCAGCAGCTCACAGCGACTAGCGGGAGGTTATGAGCAGTTCTTC. Translated: CASSSQRLAGGYEQFF. The rearrangement joins TRBV10-2 to TRBJ2-1; 13 bases are a match to TRBD2. Germline lookup yields CDR1 WSHSY and CDR2 SAAADI. The junction had 10 bases not matched to a gene; V was cut back by 6 bases and J by 8 bases. The CDR3 is made up of 16 amino acids.

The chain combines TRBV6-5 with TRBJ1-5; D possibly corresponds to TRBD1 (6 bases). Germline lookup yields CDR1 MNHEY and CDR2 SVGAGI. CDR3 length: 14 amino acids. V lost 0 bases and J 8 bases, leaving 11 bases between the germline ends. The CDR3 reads CASSYSGGAEPQHF. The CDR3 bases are TGTGCCAGCAGTTACTCGGGGGGGGCGGAGCCCCAGCATTTT.

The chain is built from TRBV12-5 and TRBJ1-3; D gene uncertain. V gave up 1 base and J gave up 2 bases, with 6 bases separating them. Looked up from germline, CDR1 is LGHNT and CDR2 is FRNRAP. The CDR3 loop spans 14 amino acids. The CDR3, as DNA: TGTGCTAGTGGTTTGGCCCCCGCTGGAAACACCATATATTTT. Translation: CASGLAPAGNTIYF.